This T cell receptor beta chain is drawn from a study of T cell changes during pregnancy in multiple sclerosis. Trimming at V came to 4 bases and at J to 2 bases, leaving 9 bases not matched to a gene. Germline V lookup: CDR1 MNHNS, CDR2 SASEGT. The CDR3 runs to 16 residues. Assay: immunoSEQ multiplex PCR; the TCRdb copy retains only in-frame clones and omits some. The sample includes tens of thousands of clones, about 90% of them seen just once. This chain uses TRBV6-1 with TRBJ1-1; 8 bases are a match to TRBD1. Source: PBMCs, taken in the first trimester of pregnancy. The clonotype originates from a female donor in good health, serving as a control in a pregnancy study. Some clones in this sample may be carry-over from other donors' samples. This chain's CDR3 is CASSVWTGKANTEAFF. CDR3 in DNA: TGTGCCAGCAGTGTTTGGACAGGGAAGGCAAACACTGAAGCTTTCTTT.